This T cell receptor (beta chain) was documented in a study of cytomegalovirus exposure and HLA in healthy donors. The PCR was carried out with 60 Vbeta primers and 13 Jbeta primers. The repertoire was sequenced with immunoSEQ multiplex PCR; TCRdb's copy has only in-frame clones and lacks some. The table has roughly 120,000 clones, about 73% seen once. Germline loops: CDR1 PRHDT, CDR2 FYEKMQ (reference sequence). The CDR3 runs 15 residues. Study-level points and caveats: Rarity marked most TCR sequences, yet some public TCRs occurred in many donors. Earlier analysis looked at TCR beta V segments, and most were productive about 87% or about 30% of the time. There were some V segments, including TRBV6-2 and TRBV6-3, excluded as indistinguishable.

Unrecorded immune exposure was likely among donors, who were nominally healthy when sampled. Comments on this clone: Its antigen is currently unknown. Sequence at one end of the junction differs from germline and may be a read error.

The source of this sequence is a woman aged 40 to 49 in good health and CMV-seropositive. The sample comprised PBMCs. This chain connects TRBV13 to TRBJ1-3; 7 bases map to TRBD1. The CDR3 loop reads CASSPRTGGQVLRFF. As DNA, the CDR3 is TGTGCCAGCAGCCCCCGGACAGGAGGACAGGTTCTGAGGTTTTTT.